The 11 T cell receptor beta chains presented below share a single source sample, sequenced in a study of cytomegalovirus exposure and HLA in healthy donors (dated by TCRdb to the late 2010s). Libraries came from the immunoSEQ multiplex PCR assay. A mixture of 60 forward primers for TCR Vbeta segments and 13 reverse primers for TCR Jbeta segments was used in the multiplex PCR. TCRdb re-hosts the immuneACCESS table, in-frame sequences only. Its copies lack some clones; in the studies checked, an unresolved V gene accounts for under half of them, and the cause for the rest is not known. For this sample there are around 140,000 clones; about 10% appear just once. Roughly 6.4% of the sample belongs to the ten largest clones. The specimen sequenced was PBMCs. The receptors derive from a woman in her thirties or forties in good health and CMV-seropositive.

This clone was seen repeatedly, ten times or more. V is TRBV6-4 and J is TRBJ1-2; TRBD1 aligns across 8 bases. V was pared by 6 bases and J by 10 bases, with 13 bases of the junction left unmatched. The CDR3 length is 14 residues. The germline V gene has CDR1 MRHNA and CDR2 SNTAGT. CDR3 in DNA: TGTGCCAGCAGCCCTACCGGGACAGGCTTTTCCTACACCTTC. It encodes CASSPTGTGFSYTF.

This clone was counted a few times. The chain uses TRBV19 and TRBJ1-5; maybe TRBD1 (5 bases). CDR1 is LNHDA, CDR2 SQIVND, per germline (reference sequence). Trimming removed 10 bases from V and 4 bases from J, with 20 bases in between. The CDR3 runs to 15 residues. Here the CDR3 reads CATTRQGRGNQPQHF. Written as DNA, the CDR3 is TGTGCCACCACCCGGCAGGGTAGGGGAAATCAGCCCCAGCATTTT.

The J gene is TRBJ2-1, the V gene TRBV6-6, with D maybe TRBD2 (5 bases). There are 16 residues in the CDR3. Germline V gives CDR1 MNHNY, CDR2 SVGAGI (reference sequence). V dropped 2 bases and J dropped 0 bases, with 11 bases sitting between them. DNA of the CDR3: TGTGCCAGCAGTTACACCCACGAGGGCTCCTACAATGAGCAGTTCTTC. Its protein is CASSYTHEGSYNEQFF.

The rearrangement uses TRBV6-1 and TRBJ1-1; no clear D. This CDR3 has 14 amino acids. The ends were cut back, 1 base at V and 1 base at J, with 7 bases in the middle. CDR1 and CDR2 from the germline V gene are MNHNS and SASEGT. The CDR3 is CASSEGIPNTEAFF. Written as DNA, the CDR3 is TGTGCCAGCAGTGAAGGTATCCCGAACACTGAAGCTTTCTTT.

This rearrangement joins TRBV4-3 to TRBJ1-6; the D is unclear. Germline loops: CDR1 LGHNA, CDR2 YSLEER. Trimming took off 1 base at V and 0 bases at J, with 10 bases between the two ends. The CDR3 runs 17 residues. DNA of the CDR3: TGCGCCAGCAGCCAAGTCGAGGAGAGCTCCTATAATTCACCCCTCCACTTT. Its translation: CASSQVEESSYNSPLHF.

The genes are TRBV10-1 and TRBJ1-1; weak D call: TRBD1 (5 bases). CDR3 length: 15 residues. CDR1 and CDR2 (germline): WNHNN, SYGVQD (reference sequence). The V and J ends lost 0 bases and 1 base respectively, with 9 bases between them. CDR3 protein: CASSESGRQNTEAFF. The CDR3 DNA sequence: TGCGCCAGCAGTGAGTCGGGGCGGCAGAACACTGAAGCTTTCTTT.

V usage is TRBV7-9 and J usage is TRBJ1-1, with D tentatively TRBD1 (5 bases). In germline, CDR1 is SEHNR, CDR2 FQNEAQ (reference sequence). The ends were cut back, 0 bases at V and 1 base at J, with 15 bases in the middle. The CDR3 runs 17 residues. In nucleotides, the CDR3 is TGTGCCAGCAGCTTAGCGACTCCGGGACTGGCGAACACTGAAGCTTTCTTT. It encodes CASSLATPGLANTEAFF.

The rearrangement joins TRBV6-6 to TRBJ2-2, with 7 bases identical to TRBD1. Looked up from germline, CDR1 is MNHNY and CDR2 is SVGAGI (reference sequence). Unmatched junction bases numbered 5, after V lost 11 bases and J lost 2 bases. This CDR3 contains 13 residues. Written as DNA, the CDR3 is TGTGCCGGTCGGGACAGTAACACCGGGGAGCTGTTTTTT. Encoded protein: CAGRDSNTGELFF.

This clone was counted between two and nine times. The CDR3 nucleotides read TGTGCCAGCAGCTCCTCCGGAAGCCGCGGACTCGAAAAACTGTTTTTT. It codes for CASSSSGSRGLEKLFF. This chain links TRBV5-6 with TRBJ1-4; D not resolved. Germline V gene lookup returns CDR1 SGHDT and CDR2 YYEEEE. CDR3 size: 16 residues. Trimming took off 3 bases at V and 8 bases at J, with 20 bases between the two ends.

The chain has TRBV10-3 and TRBJ2-4; possible D gene TRBD1, 7 bases. Trimming removed 5 bases at V and 6 bases at J, with 23 bases between. The CDR3 extends over 17 amino acids. Germline V gene data show CDR1 as ENHRY and CDR2 as SYGVKD. CDR3 loop: CAISPGEGGSGRNIQYF. The CDR3 DNA reads TGTGCCATCAGTCCGGGGGAAGGGGGCTCGGGTAGAAACATTCAGTACTTC.

This clone was seen a handful of times. The chain couples TRBV15 to TRBJ2-2; 9 bases are shared with TRBD2. V dropped 3 bases and J dropped 3; count of bases not matched to a gene: 5. The CDR3 is made up of 16 amino acids. The germline CDR1 and CDR2 sequences are LNHNV and YYDKDF (reference sequence). CDR3 residues: CATSRRTSAHTGELFF. CDR3 bases: TGTGCCACCAGCAGGAGGACTAGCGCACACACCGGGGAGCTGTTTTTT.